The entry below gives a single TCR beta chain sequence along with its context. Its matching antigen is unknown. Libraries were prepared by immunoSEQ multiplex PCR; TCRdb keeps only in-frame clonotypes and omits some of them. Seen here are 150,000 or so clones, 88% observed once, and the top ten hold 2.2%. The data are from a study of T cell responses to AZD1222 COVID-19 vaccine. Turning to the study itself: Second-dose schedules of about 4 or about 12 weeks were combined. Findings of the study overall: Dominant at 160-218 and 743-854, vaccine-associated CD4 TCRs also spanned spike. Reports indicate that nearly half of spike-specific TCRs are directed at unmutated variant regions.

Germline CDR1 and CDR2: LNHDA and SQIVND (reference sequence). The CDR3 extends over 16 amino acids. Trimming removed 1 base at V and 7 bases at J, with 14 bases between. The chain is built from TRBV19 and TRBJ1-6, with no clear D. The receptor's source is an adult in good health. This specimen was peripheral blood, taken on day 0 of AZD1222 vaccination. In DNA form, the CDR3 reads TGTGCCAGTAGTATAGTGCGCACCAATGACAATTCACCCCTCCACTTT. Translated, it gives CASSIVRTNDNSPLHF.